The rows below give T cell receptor beta chains drawn from one sample of a study of blood T cell repertoires in COVID-19. Some clones are missing from TCRdb's copy, which holds only in-frame ones; the method was immunoSEQ multiplex PCR. The table records 77,000 or so clones, 65% to 90% of them present only once. The sample was peripheral blood. The receptors originated from a man younger than 45 with COVID-19, enrolled during active disease. CDR3s include the opening cysteine and the closing phenylalanine or tryptophan. The order of the fields is D gene, clone size, V gene, J gene, CDR3 DNA, CDR3 protein. The D gene is left open where the match is weak. Some rows mark clone size as missing; the rest say once, few, many or name a class of expanded clone.

d_gene: TRBD2; abundance: .; v_gene: TRBV5-1; j_gene: TRBJ2-7; CDR3nt: TGCGCCAGCAGCTTGGGGACTAGCGGGAGTAGGTACGAGCAGTACTTC; CDR3aa: CASSLGTSGSRYEQYF
d_gene: TRBD1; abundance: .; v_gene: TRBV6-1; j_gene: TRBJ1-1; CDR3nt: TGTGCCAGCAGTGAAAGAGGGACAGGTGAAGCTTTCTTT; CDR3aa: CASSERGTGEAFF
d_gene: .; abundance: .; v_gene: TRBV6-4; j_gene: TRBJ1-1; CDR3nt: TGTGCCAGCAGTGACTCGGGACTAAAGGTTCGGAACACTGAAGCTTTCTTT; CDR3aa: CASSDSGLKVRNTEAFF
d_gene: TRBD1; abundance: .; v_gene: TRBV18; j_gene: TRBJ1-1; CDR3nt: TGTGCCAGCTCCCCAGGGACAGGGAGCGCTGAAGCTTTCTTT; CDR3aa: CASSPGTGSAEAFF
d_gene: .; abundance: .; v_gene: TRBV28; j_gene: TRBJ1-1; CDR3nt: TGTGCCAGCAGTTTATACGCGGGGATGAACACTGAAGCTTTCTTT; CDR3aa: CASSLYAGMNTEAFF
d_gene: TRBD2; abundance: .; v_gene: TRBV11-2; j_gene: TRBJ2-1; CDR3nt: TGTGCCAGCAGCTTCGCCGGGACTAGGAATGAGCAGTTCTTC; CDR3aa: CASSFAGTRNEQFF
d_gene: .; abundance: .; v_gene: TRBV11-2; j_gene: TRBJ1-2; CDR3nt: TGTGCCAGCAGCCCGGGGGGAGCTAACTATGGCTACACCTTC; CDR3aa: CASSPGGANYGYTF
d_gene: TRBD1; abundance: .; v_gene: TRBV30; j_gene: TRBJ1-5; CDR3nt: TGTGCCTGGGGACAGGGTCACAATCAGCCCCAGCATTTT; CDR3aa: CAWGQGHNQPQHF
d_gene: TRBD1; abundance: .; v_gene: TRBV28; j_gene: TRBJ1-5; CDR3nt: TGTGCCAGCAGTTTATTATGGACAGGGGTTCAGCCCCAGCATTTT; CDR3aa: CASSLLWTGVQPQHF
d_gene: .; abundance: .; v_gene: TRBV9; j_gene: TRBJ2-7; CDR3nt: TGTGCCAGCAGCGGTCTGGGAGGAGCCTACGAGCAGTACTTC; CDR3aa: CASSGLGGAYEQYF
d_gene: .; abundance: .; v_gene: TRBV7-2; j_gene: TRBJ1-5; CDR3nt: TGTGCCAGCAGCTTGGAGGGAGGTCAGCCCCAGCATTTT; CDR3aa: CASSLEGGQPQHF
d_gene: .; abundance: once; v_gene: TRBV15; j_gene: TRBJ2-1; CDR3nt: TGTGCCACCAGCAGGGAAAGGGGCAATGAGCAGTTCTTC; CDR3aa: CATSRERGNEQFF
d_gene: .; abundance: few; v_gene: TRBV3-1/TRBV3-2; j_gene: TRBJ1-2; CDR3nt: TGTGCCAGCAGCTATCCGGGGGAACCGGGGGGCTACACCTTC; CDR3aa: CASSYPGEPGGYTF
d_gene: .; abundance: .; v_gene: TRBV25-1; j_gene: TRBJ2-1; CDR3nt: TGTGCCAGCAGTGAGGAACGGCGGGCCAATGAGCAGTTCTTC; CDR3aa: CASSEERRANEQFF
d_gene: TRBD1; abundance: .; v_gene: TRBV10-3; j_gene: TRBJ1-6; CDR3nt: TGTGCCATCAGTACAGGGGAAGGTTCACCCCTCCACTTT; CDR3aa: CAISTGEGSPLHF
d_gene: .; abundance: .; v_gene: TRBV11-3; j_gene: TRBJ2-1; CDR3nt: TGTGCCAGCAGCCCTCCCGGGTTGAGGGCCTACAATGAGCAGTTCTTC; CDR3aa: CASSPPGLRAYNEQFF
d_gene: .; abundance: .; v_gene: TRBV24-1; j_gene: TRBJ1-6; CDR3nt: TGTGCCACCAGGCCCTTAACAGGAACCCCTGATTCACCCCTCCACTTT; CDR3aa: CATRPLTGTPDSPLHF